This TCR beta chain is drawn from a study of blood T cell repertoires in COVID-19. TCRdb's copy holds only in-frame clones and misses some; the assay was immunoSEQ multiplex PCR. The table shows about 200,000 clones, with roughly 80% occurring only once. The receptor was derived from a woman between 45 and 65 years old who had been exposed to COVID-19. The sample consisted of PBMCs or T cells enriched from blood (not recorded which).

CDR3 DNA sequence: TGTGCCAGCAGCCCCCGACAGGATTATGGCTACACCTTC. Translating gives CASSPRQDYGYTF. V usage is TRBV5-5 and J usage is TRBJ1-2, with D tentatively TRBD1 (6 bases). The germline gives CDR1 SGHKS, CDR2 YYEKEE (reference sequence). Trimming left V 4 bases short and J 5 bases short, with 12 bases between. CDR3 size: 13 residues.